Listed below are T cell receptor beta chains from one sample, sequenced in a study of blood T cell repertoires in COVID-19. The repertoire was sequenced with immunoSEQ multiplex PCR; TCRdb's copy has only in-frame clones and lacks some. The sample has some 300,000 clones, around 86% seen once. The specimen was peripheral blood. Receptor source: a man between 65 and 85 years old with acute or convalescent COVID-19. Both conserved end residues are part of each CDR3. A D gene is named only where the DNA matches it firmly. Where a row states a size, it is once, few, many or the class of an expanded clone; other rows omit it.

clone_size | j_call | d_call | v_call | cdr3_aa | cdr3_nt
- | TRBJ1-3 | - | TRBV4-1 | CASSFDQGTGNTIYF | TGCGCCAGCAGCTTCGATCAGGGGACAGGAAACACCATATATTTT
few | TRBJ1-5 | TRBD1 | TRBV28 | CASSLGQYSNQPQHF | TGTGCCAGCAGTTTGGGACAGTATAGCAATCAGCCCCAGCATTTT
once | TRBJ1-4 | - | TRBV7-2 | CASSPIRGTNEKLFF | TGTGCCAGCAGCCCAATCAGGGGTACTAATGAAAAACTGTTTTTT
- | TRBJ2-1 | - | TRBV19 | CASSIGVSFNEQFF | TGTGCCAGTAGTATCGGTGTTAGTTTCAATGAGCAGTTCTTC
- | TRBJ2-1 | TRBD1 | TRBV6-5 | CASQSGTGVYNEQFF | TGTGCCAGCCAATCCGGGACAGGGGTCTACAATGAGCAGTTCTTC
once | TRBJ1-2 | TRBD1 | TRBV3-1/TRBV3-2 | CASSSSTTGITGYTF | TGTGCCAGCAGCAGTTCCACGACAGGGATCACTGGCTACACCTTC
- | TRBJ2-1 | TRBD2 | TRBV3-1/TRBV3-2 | CASSQVLAGANEQFF | TGTGCCAGCAGCCAAGTGCTAGCGGGGGCCAATGAGCAGTTCTTC
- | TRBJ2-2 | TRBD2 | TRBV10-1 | CASSGASGRLRLAYNTGELFF | TGCGCCAGCAGTGGAGCTAGCGGGAGGCTTCGGTTAGCCTACAACACCGGGGAGCTGTTTTTT
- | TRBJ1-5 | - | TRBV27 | CASSPSSNQPQHF | TGTGCCAGCAGTCCCTCTAGCAATCAGCCCCAGCATTTT
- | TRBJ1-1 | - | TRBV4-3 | CASSQETANTEAFF | TGCGCCAGCAGCCAAGAAACAGCGAACACTGAAGCTTTCTTT
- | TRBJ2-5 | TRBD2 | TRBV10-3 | CAISEGLAGPQETQYF | TGTGCCATCAGTGAGGGACTAGCGGGGCCACAAGAGACCCAGTACTTC
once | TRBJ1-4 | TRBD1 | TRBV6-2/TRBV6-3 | CASSYIVGQAFEKLFF | TGTGCCAGCAGTTACATCGTTGGACAGGCGTTTGAAAAACTGTTTTTT
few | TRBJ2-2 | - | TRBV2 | CASSDRGTVNTGELFF | TGTGCCAGCAGTGATCGGGGGACAGTCAACACCGGGGAGCTGTTTTTT
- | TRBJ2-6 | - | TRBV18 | CASSRGAPGANVLTF | TGTGCCAGCTCACGTGGGGCCCCTGGGGCCAACGTCCTGACTTTC
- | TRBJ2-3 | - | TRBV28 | CASSTQKGSTDTQYF | TGTGCCAGCAGTACCCAAAAGGGGAGCACAGATACGCAGTATTTT
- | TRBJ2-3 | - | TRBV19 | CASSPRAGTSSTDTQYF | TGTGCCAGTAGTCCCCGGGCGGGGACTTCTAGCACAGATACGCAGTATTTT
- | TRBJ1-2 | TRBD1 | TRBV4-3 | CASSQGQGAYGYTF | TGCGCCAGCAGCCAGGGACAGGGCGCTTATGGCTACACCTTC
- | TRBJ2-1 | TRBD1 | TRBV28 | CAGGQGAYNEQFF | TGTGCCGGGGGACAGGGAGCCTACAATGAGCAGTTCTTC
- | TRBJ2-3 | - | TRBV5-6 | CASSPRLTTITDTQYF | TGTGCCAGCAGCCCACGACTAACAACCATTACAGATACGCAGTATTTT
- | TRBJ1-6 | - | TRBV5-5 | CASSTSGSPLHF | TGTGCCAGCTCCACCTCAGGGTCACCCCTCCACTTT
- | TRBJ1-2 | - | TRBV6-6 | CASGRPAYGYTF | TGTGCCAGCGGGAGGCCGGCGTATGGCTACACCTTC
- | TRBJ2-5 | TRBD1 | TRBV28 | CASSRGTGGTQYF | TGTGCCAGCAGCCGAGGGACAGGGGGGACCCAGTACTTC
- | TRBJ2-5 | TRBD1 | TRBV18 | CASSSRQGNPKAETQYF | TGTGCCAGCTCATCCCGACAGGGAAATCCTAAGGCGGAGACCCAGTACTTC
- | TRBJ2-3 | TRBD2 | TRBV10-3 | CAISEPGGGNTDTQYF | TGTGCCATCAGTGAGCCGGGCGGGGGAAACACAGATACGCAGTATTTT
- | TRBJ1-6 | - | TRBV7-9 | CASSAAYNSPLHF | TGTGCCAGCAGCGCGGCTTATAATTCACCCCTCCACTTT
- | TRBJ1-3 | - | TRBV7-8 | CASSLVGRGNTIYF | TGTGCCAGCAGCTTAGTTGGCAGGGGAAACACCATATATTTT
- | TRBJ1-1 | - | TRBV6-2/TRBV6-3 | CASSYRADGTEAFF | TGTGCCAGCAGTTACAGAGCGGACGGGACTGAAGCTTTCTTT
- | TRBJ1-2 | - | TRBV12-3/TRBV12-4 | CASSLHGDYGYTF | TGTGCCAGCAGCCTCCACGGGGACTATGGCTACACCTTC
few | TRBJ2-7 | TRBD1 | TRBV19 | CASSLTRDRGRGEQYF | TGTGCCAGTAGTCTAACCCGGGACAGGGGGCGTGGGGAGCAGTACTTC
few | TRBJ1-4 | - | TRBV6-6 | CASTRRAGEKLFF | TGTGCCAGCACCCGACGGGCGGGGGAAAAACTGTTTTTT
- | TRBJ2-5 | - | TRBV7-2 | CASSLVGDSRRGTQYF | TGTGCCAGCAGCTTAGTCGGGGACTCCCGACGCGGGACCCAGTACTTC
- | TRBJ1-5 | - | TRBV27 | CASSLSGGGQPQHF | TGTGCCAGCAGTTTAAGCGGGGGAGGGCAGCCCCAGCATTTT
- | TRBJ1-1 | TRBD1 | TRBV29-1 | CSARTGYTEAFF | TGCAGCGCAAGGACAGGGTACACTGAAGCTTTCTTT
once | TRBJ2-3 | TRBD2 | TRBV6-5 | CASSYRGRGDTQYF | TGTGCCAGCAGTTACCGCGGGAGGGGAGATACGCAGTATTTT
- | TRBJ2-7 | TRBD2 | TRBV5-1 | CASSRTSGSREQYF | TGCGCCAGCAGCCGGACTAGCGGGTCTAGAGAGCAGTACTTC
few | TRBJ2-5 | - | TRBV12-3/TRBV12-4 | CASSLGGPTQYF | TGTGCCAGCAGTTTAGGGGGGCCGACCCAGTACTTC
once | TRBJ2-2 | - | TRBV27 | CASSFQMGGTGELFF | TGTGCCAGCAGTTTCCAAATGGGGGGAACCGGGGAGCTGTTTTTT
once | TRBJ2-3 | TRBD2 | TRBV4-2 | CASSQGLAGADTQYF | TGTGCCAGCAGCCAAGGACTAGCGGGAGCCGATACGCAGTATTTT
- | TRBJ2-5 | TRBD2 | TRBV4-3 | CASSQERLAGWEETQYF | TGCGCCAGCAGCCAAGAGAGACTAGCGGGGTGGGAAGAGACCCAGTACTTC
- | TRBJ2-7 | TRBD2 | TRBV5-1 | CASSSSGGSAYEQYF | TGCGCCAGCAGCTCGAGCGGGGGGAGCGCCTACGAGCAGTACTTC